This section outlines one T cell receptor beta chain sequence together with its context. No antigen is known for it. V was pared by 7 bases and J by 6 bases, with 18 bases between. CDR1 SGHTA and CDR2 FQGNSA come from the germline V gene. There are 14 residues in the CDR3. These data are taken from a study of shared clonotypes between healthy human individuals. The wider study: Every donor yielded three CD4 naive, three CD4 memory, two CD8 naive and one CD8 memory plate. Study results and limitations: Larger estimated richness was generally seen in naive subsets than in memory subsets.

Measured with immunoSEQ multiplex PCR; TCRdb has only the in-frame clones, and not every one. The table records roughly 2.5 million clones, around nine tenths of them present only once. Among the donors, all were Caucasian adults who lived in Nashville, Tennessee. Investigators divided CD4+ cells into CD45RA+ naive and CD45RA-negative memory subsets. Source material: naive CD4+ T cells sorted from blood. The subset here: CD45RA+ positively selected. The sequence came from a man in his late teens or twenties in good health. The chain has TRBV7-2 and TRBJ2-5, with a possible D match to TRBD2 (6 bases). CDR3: CASTLGGDKKTQYF. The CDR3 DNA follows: TGTGCCAGCACCCTGGGGGGAGACAAGAAGACCCAGTACTTC.